Below are 23 T cell receptor beta chains sequenced from a single sample in a study of shared clonotypes between healthy human individuals. The protocol was immunoSEQ multiplex PCR, while the TCRdb copy is restricted to in-frame clones and leaves out a portion. The table records some 500,000 clones, around 96% of them present only once. Input material: naive CD4+ T cells sorted from blood. Sample subset: CD45RA+ positively selected. The receptors were gathered from a woman aged 30 to 39 in good health.

The V and J genes are TRBV9 and TRBJ2-6; D is possibly TRBD2 (6 bases). CDR1 is SGDLS and CDR2 is YYNGEE in the germline V gene. V was cut by 0 bases and J by 1 base, with 14 bases left in between. The CDR3 extends over 18 amino acids. DNA for the CDR3: TGTGCCAGCAGCGTAGGCCCGACTAGTTCTTCTGGGGCCAACGTCCTGACTTTC. It encodes CASSVGPTSSSGANVLTF.

The chain couples TRBV7-9 to TRBJ1-1; D remains unclear. The CDR3 has 12 residues. The germline CDR1 and CDR2 sequences are SEHNR and FQNEAQ (reference sequence). Deletions cut 6 bases from V and 5 bases from J, with 10 bases between. The CDR3: CASSNGVTEAFF. CDR3 nucleotides: TGTGCCAGCAGTAACGGGGTAACTGAAGCTTTCTTT.

V usage is TRBV28 and J usage is TRBJ1-2; D unresolved. This CDR3 is 12 amino acids long. Trimming shortened V by 5 bases and J by 5 bases, and 9 bases separated the two germline ends. In germline, CDR1 is MDHEN, CDR2 SYDVKM. The CDR3 DNA reads TGTGCCAGCAGTAGAGGATCGTATGGCTACACCTTC. This encodes CASSRGSYGYTF.

The chain uses TRBV10-3 and TRBJ2-3; TRBD2 might be the D (7 bases). V was trimmed by 2 bases and J by 3 bases, leaving 12 bases between them. CDR1 and CDR2 from the germline V gene are ENHRY and SYGVKD. CDR3 length equals 15 residues. CDR3 bases: TGTGCCATCAGTGAGGGAAGCGGGACAACAGATACGCAGTATTTT. Translating it yields CAISEGSGTTDTQYF.

The chain joins TRBV4-1 to TRBJ1-5, with D maybe TRBD1 (5 bases). From germline, CDR1 is MGHRA and CDR2 YSYEKL. The V end lost 4 bases, the J end lost 5 bases, and 9 bases lay between the germline ends. CDR3 length: 13 amino acids. The CDR3 DNA is TGCGCCAGCAGCCTCAAACAGGATCAGCCCCAGCATTTT. This encodes CASSLKQDQPQHF.

The V call is TRBV4-1, the J call TRBJ2-7, with TRBD2 matching 13 bases. The V and J ends lost 0 bases and 4 bases, in that order; junction bases with no gene match: 9. CDR1 MGHRA and CDR2 YSYEKL come from the germline V gene. The CDR3 is 18 amino acids. This CDR3 is CASSQDGLAGVSEYEQYF. The CDR3 DNA sequence: TGCGCCAGCAGCCAAGATGGACTAGCGGGAGTATCGGAATACGAGCAGTACTTC.

The chain is built from TRBV9 and TRBJ1-5; D unresolved. V was trimmed by 3 bases and J by 0 bases, leaving 4 bases between them. The germline V gene has CDR1 SGDLS and CDR2 YYNGEE. The CDR3 has 13 amino acids. The CDR3 loop is CASSADSNQPQHF. The CDR3 region has the DNA TGTGCCAGCAGCGCAGATAGCAATCAGCCCCAGCATTTT.

This chain connects TRBV15 to TRBJ2-1; 7 nucleotides match TRBD2. V trimming: 3 bases; J trimming: 2 bases; junction bases outside the gene matches: 10. CDR3 size: 17 residues. Germline CDR1 LNHNV, CDR2 YYDKDF (reference sequence). The CDR3 region is CATSRGTGTITYNEQFF. In DNA form, the CDR3 reads TGTGCCACCAGCAGGGGGACCGGGACTATTACCTACAATGAGCAGTTCTTC.

The chain is built from TRBV5-1 and TRBJ2-7; 14 positions match TRBD2. After removal of 4 bases from V and 5 bases from J, the junction contained 8 bases not matched to a gene. The CDR3 has 16 residues. Germline loops: CDR1 SGHRS, CDR2 YFSETQ. The CDR3 region has the DNA TGCGCCAGCAGCGTGACCGGGACTAGCGGGAGCAACGAGCAGTACTTC. This translates into CASSVTGTSGSNEQYF.

The V gene is TRBV4-1, the J gene TRBJ2-5; 8 bases are shared with TRBD2. The J call could be wrong; TRBJ2-7 is a better fit for the DNA end. Germline V gene lookup returns CDR1 MGHRA and CDR2 YSYEKL. There are 15 residues in the CDR3. The CDR3 nucleotides are TGCGCCAGCAGCCGACAAGCGGGAGTCGGCGACGAGCAGTACTTC. This encodes CASSRQAGVGDEQYF.

This clone came up once. The chain uses TRBV5-5 and TRBJ1-4; 7 bases fit TRBD1. Trimming removed 4 bases from V and 8 bases from J; junction bases left unmatched: 14. The CDR3 extends over 16 amino acids. Per the germline V gene, CDR1 is SGHKS and CDR2 is YYEKEE (reference sequence). The CDR3, as DNA: TGTGCCAGCAGCAAACACCCTGGGACAGATGAGGAAAAACTGTTTTTT. Its translation is CASSKHPGTDEEKLFF.

This chain connects TRBV7-9 to TRBJ2-7; the match to TRBD1 covers 9 bases. The CDR3 covers 14 residues. Looked up from germline, CDR1 is SEHNR and CDR2 is FQNEAQ (reference sequence). V trimming: 4 bases; J trimming: 3 bases; junction bases outside the gene matches: 4. The CDR3 coding sequence is TGTGCCAGCAGCTCGACAGGGGGAAACTACGAGCAGTACTTC. It codes for CASSSTGGNYEQYF.

This sequence joins TRBV5-4 and TRBJ2-7; a possible D gene is TRBD1 (6 bases). Trimming left V 3 bases short and J 4 bases short, with 11 bases between. CDR1 SGHNT and CDR2 YYREEE come from the germline V gene (reference sequence). The CDR3 contains 13 residues. For the CDR3, the DNA is TGTGCCAGCAGCTCCAGGGGTCGGTACGAGCAGTACTTC. Protein sequence: CASSSRGRYEQYF.

The chain links TRBV19 to TRBJ2-7, with a tentative D call TRBD2 (5 bases). This CDR3 has 14 amino acids. CDR1 LNHDA and CDR2 SQIVND come from the germline V gene (reference sequence). V was shortened by 5 bases and J by 0 bases, with 11 bases between the two germline ends. The CDR3 DNA reads as TGTGCCAGTAGTTTGAGGGTTAGCTCCTACGAGCAGTACTTC. Amino acids: CASSLRVSSYEQYF. Full variable domain (outside the CDR3, taken from reference TRBV19 and TRBJ2-7): DGGITQSPKYLFRKEGQNVTLSCEQNLNHDAMYWYRQDPGQGLRLIYYSQIVNDFQKGDIAEGYSVSREKKESFPLTVTSAQKNPTAFYLCASSLRVSSYEQYFGPGTRLTVT.

The J gene is TRBJ2-3, the V gene TRBV27; D may be TRBD1 (6 bases). V was trimmed by 7 bases and J by 0 bases, leaving 26 bases between them. Germline values: CDR1 MNHEY, CDR2 SMNVEV (reference sequence). The CDR3 is 19 amino acids. The CDR3 sequence is CASNAAALGGAASTDTQYF. The CDR3 bases are TGTGCCAGCAACGCGGCAGCGTTAGGGGGAGCGGCTAGCACAGATACGCAGTATTTT.

To note about this clone: The same CDR3 is also encoded by other DNA sequences in this sample. The chain employs TRBV28 and TRBJ1-1; D is ambiguous. V gave up 5 bases and J gave up 0 bases, with 7 bases separating them. There are 13 residues in the CDR3. Germline CDR1 and CDR2: MDHEN and SYDVKM. As DNA, the CDR3 is TGTGCCAGCAGTCCTCGGATGAACACTGAAGCTTTCTTT. Translated: CASSPRMNTEAFF.

The chain recombines TRBV5-1 with TRBJ1-3, with D possibly matching TRBD1 (6 bases). The CDR3 runs 17 residues. Germline CDR1 and CDR2: SGHRS and YFSETQ. V was clipped by 0 bases and J by 0 bases, with 13 bases between them. The CDR3 protein is CASSLEPGASSGNTIYF. CDR3 bases: TGCGCCAGCAGCTTGGAGCCAGGGGCCTCCTCTGGAAACACCATATATTTT.

V is TRBV19 and J is TRBJ1-5, with D unresolved. This CDR3 spans 12 amino acids. Germline V gene sequence: CDR1 LNHDA, CDR2 SQIVND (reference sequence). Trimming took off 5 bases at V and 4 bases at J, with 6 bases between the two ends. The CDR3 loop is CASSRGNQPQHF. As DNA, the CDR3 is TGTGCCAGTAGTCGAGGGAATCAGCCCCAGCATTTT.

The chain links TRBV18 to TRBJ1-5; D not resolved. Trimming took off 1 base at V and 5 bases at J, with 6 bases between the two ends. This CDR3 is built from 13 residues. Germline V gives CDR1 KGHSH, CDR2 LQKENI. In nucleotides, the CDR3 is TGTGCCAGCTCACCACAACTTTATCAGCCCCAGCATTTT. It yields the protein CASSPQLYQPQHF.

The chain employs TRBV6-1 and TRBJ1-5; no clear D gene. Germline lookup yields CDR1 MNHNS and CDR2 SASEGT. This CDR3 comprises 13 residues. The germline V and J ends were trimmed by 7 bases and 5 bases, with 12 bases remaining between them. The CDR3 region is CASKPSLDQPQHF. The CDR3 region has the DNA TGTGCCAGCAAGCCCTCCTTGGATCAGCCCCAGCATTTT.

The V call is TRBV6-1, the J call TRBJ1-4, with D possibly TRBD1 on 5 matching bases. This CDR3 comprises 14 residues. V was cut by 5 bases and J by 3 bases, with 10 bases left in between. Germline CDR1 is MNHNS and CDR2 is SASEGT. Here the CDR3 DNA reads TGTGCCAGCAGTAAAGACAGAGCTAATGAAAAACTGTTTTTT. It encodes CASSKDRANEKLFF.

V and J are TRBV7-9 and TRBJ1-3; D gene ambiguous. The CDR3 sequence is 18 residues long. Trimming took off 0 bases at V and 1 base at J, with 16 bases between the two ends. From germline, CDR1 is SEHNR and CDR2 FQNEAQ (reference sequence). The CDR3 DNA reads TGTGCCAGCAGCTTAGCACCCTTGAGGGAGTTTTCTGGAAACACCATATATTTT. This codes for CASSLAPLREFSGNTIYF.

In nucleotides, the CDR3 is TGTGCCAGCAGCCAAGAAGGTCCTAGCGGGAGTCTTGGCACCGGGGAGCTGTTTTTT. It is translated as CASSQEGPSGSLGTGELFF. The V call is TRBV4-2, the J call TRBJ2-2; 10 nucleotides align to TRBD2. The J segment lost 4 bases and the V segment lost 0 bases, leaving 11 bases of the junction unmatched. CDR3 length: 19 residues. The germline gives CDR1 LGHNA, CDR2 YNFKEQ.